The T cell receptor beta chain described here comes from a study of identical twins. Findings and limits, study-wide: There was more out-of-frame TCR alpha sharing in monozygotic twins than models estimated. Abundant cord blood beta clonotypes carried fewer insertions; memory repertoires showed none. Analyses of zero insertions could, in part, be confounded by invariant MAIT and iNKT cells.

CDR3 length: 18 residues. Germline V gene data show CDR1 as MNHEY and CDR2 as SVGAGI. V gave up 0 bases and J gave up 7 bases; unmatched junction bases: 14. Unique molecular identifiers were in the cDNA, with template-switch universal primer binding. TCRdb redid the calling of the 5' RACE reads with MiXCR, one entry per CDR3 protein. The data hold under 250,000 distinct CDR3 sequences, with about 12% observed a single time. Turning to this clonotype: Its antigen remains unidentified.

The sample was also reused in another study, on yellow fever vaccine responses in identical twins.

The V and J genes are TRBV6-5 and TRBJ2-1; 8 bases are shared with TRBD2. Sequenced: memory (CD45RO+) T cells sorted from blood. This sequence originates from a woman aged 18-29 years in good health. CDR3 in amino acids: CASSYSRTGGPLTNEQFF. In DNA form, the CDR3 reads TGTGCCAGCAGTTACTCGAGAACGGGAGGGCCTCTTACGAATGAGCAGTTCTTC.